This T cell receptor beta chain was recovered during a study of shared clonotypes between healthy human individuals. Comments on this clone: Its antigen is as yet unknown.

Study-level points and caveats: Among donors, the sharing of clonotypes was expected to be influenced by sequencing depth.

CDR3 size: 17 residues. Deletions cut 2 bases from V and 0 bases from J, with 15 bases between. The V gene's germline CDR1 is SGDLS and CDR2 YYNGEE. The assay ran at deep level. For every subset, genomic DNA was evenly distributed across several immunoSEQ plates. Sequenced by immunoSEQ multiplex PCR; TCRdb stores in-frame clones only, minus some. The data show roughly 1,600,000 clones, with 98% to 99% seen just once and roughly 0.36% held by the top ten. The V call is TRBV9, the J call TRBJ2-1; tentatively, D is TRBD2 (5 bases). The sample taken for sequencing was naive CD4+ T cells sorted from blood. Subset given: CD45RA+ positively selected. This TCR came from a man aged 25-40 years in good health. The CDR3 nucleotides read TGTGCCAGCAGCGTGGCGGGCACGGGAAGCTCCTACAATGAGCAGTTCTTC. Its protein is CASSVAGTGSSYNEQFF.